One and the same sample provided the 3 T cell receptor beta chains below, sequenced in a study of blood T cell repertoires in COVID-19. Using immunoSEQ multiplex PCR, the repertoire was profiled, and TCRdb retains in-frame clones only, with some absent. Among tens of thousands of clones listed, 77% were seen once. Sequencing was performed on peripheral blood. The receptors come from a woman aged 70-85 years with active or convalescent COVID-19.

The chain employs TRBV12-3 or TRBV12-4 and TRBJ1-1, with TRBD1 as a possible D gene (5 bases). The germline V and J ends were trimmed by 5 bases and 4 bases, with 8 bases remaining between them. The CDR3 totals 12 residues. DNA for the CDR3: TGTGCCAGCAGTCAGGGCCCCACTGAAGCTTTCTTT. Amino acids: CASSQGPTEAFF.

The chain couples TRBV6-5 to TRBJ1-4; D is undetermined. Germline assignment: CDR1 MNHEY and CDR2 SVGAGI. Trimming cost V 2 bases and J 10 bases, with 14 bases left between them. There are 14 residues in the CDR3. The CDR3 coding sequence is TGTGCCAGCAGTTACGGCAGGTGGGAGGGAAAACTGTTTTTT. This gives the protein CASSYGRWEGKLFF.

CDR3 region: CASSQDHGRPLRPGEQFF. In DNA, the CDR3 is TGCGCCAGCAGCCAAGATCATGGGCGGCCACTACGTCCGGGGGAGCAGTTCTTC. V usage is TRBV4-1 and J usage is TRBJ2-1; D might be TRBD2 (5 bases). The CDR3 is made up of 18 amino acids. Germline V gives CDR1 MGHRA, CDR2 YSYEKL. V lost 0 bases and J lost 10, with 25 bases in between.